The following is a TCR beta chain sequence with its context. Its target is unknown. The data originate from a study of T-cell memory formation after mild COVID-19. This CDR3 contains 16 residues. Per germline, CDR1 LGHNA and CDR2 YSLEER. Trimming left V 1 base short and J 2 bases short, with 14 bases between. TCRdb independently ran MiXCR on the 5' RACE reads; one entry per CDR3 protein. In the table there are about 290,000 distinct CDR3 sequences, around 17% of which are singletons. Points from the study as a whole: The CD4+ clones that contracted clustered mainly within CM and EM, and the CD8+ clones concentrated in EMRA. Several responding clones turned up in pre-infection memory, indicating that cross-reactive memory may have taken part.

This sequence joins TRBV4-3 and TRBJ1-1; D unresolved. The TCR originated in a young man who had mild COVID-19 (a few samples of this study predate the infection). Cell type and time point are not known. The specimen was PBMCs or a T cell subset sorted from them (not recorded which). CDR3 residues: CASSQGAARKNTEAFF. The CDR3 nucleotides read TGCGCCAGCAGCCAAGGGGCAGCGCGGAAAAACACTGAAGCTTTCTTT.